This T cell receptor (beta chain) was retrieved from a study of T cells in women clearing cervical HPV infection. Study-wide context: Donors had HPV16-related CIN3 or worse; 2 had invasive cancer.

The germline V gene has CDR1 MNHEY and CDR2 SVGEGT. The V and J ends lost 5 bases and 5 bases respectively, with 18 bases between them. The CDR3 runs 15 residues. Study-level results: Cases carried less TRBV6-7 than controls: about 0.1% versus 0.15%.

In the case of this clone: Its antigen is still unknown. The observed sequence ends 3 residues before the CDR3 terminus, with the missing tail filled in from the germline J gene.

Average input was 1200 ng genomic DNA for immunoSEQ TCR beta CDR3 amplification. Clones were read by immunoSEQ multiplex PCR, and TCRdb kept only the in-frame ones, dropping some. The listing records tens of thousands of clones. The chain employs TRBV6-2 or TRBV6-3 and TRBJ1-2, with D possibly TRBD1 on 6 matching bases. The sample comprised blood buffy coat. The clonotype comes from a woman aged 18 to 75 with a cervical HPV16 infection that either progressed to CIN3+ or cleared (not recorded which). This CDR3 reads CASSPIRGALYGYTF. The part of the CDR3 DNA that was read is TGTGCCAGCAGTCCCATTCGGGGGGCCCTATATGGC.